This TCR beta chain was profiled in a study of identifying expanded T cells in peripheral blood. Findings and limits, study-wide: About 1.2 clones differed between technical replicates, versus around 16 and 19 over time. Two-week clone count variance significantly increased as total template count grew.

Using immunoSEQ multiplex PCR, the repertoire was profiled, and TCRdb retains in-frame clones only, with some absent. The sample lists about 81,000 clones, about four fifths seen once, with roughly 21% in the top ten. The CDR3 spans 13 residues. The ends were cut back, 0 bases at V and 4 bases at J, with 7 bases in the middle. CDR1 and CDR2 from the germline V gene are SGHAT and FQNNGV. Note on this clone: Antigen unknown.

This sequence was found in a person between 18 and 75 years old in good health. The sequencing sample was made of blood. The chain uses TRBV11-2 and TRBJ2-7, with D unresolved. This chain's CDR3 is CASSLEVGYEQYF. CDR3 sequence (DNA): TGTGCCAGCAGCTTAGAGGTGGGGTACGAGCAGTACTTC.